One T cell receptor beta chain is described in this entry. The sample is drawn from a study of control samples from healthy donors and cancer patients. Profiled with immunoSEQ multiplex PCR; TCRdb holds only in-frame clones, not every one. The table lists tens of thousands of clones, roughly 89% of them singletons. The trim removed 5 bases at V and 4 bases at J, leaving 9 bases unmatched. In germline, CDR1 is SGHDN, CDR2 FVKESK. CDR3 size: 15 residues. The receptor was isolated from a man aged 25-40 years in good health. The V call is TRBV14, the J call TRBJ1-1; TRBD1 matches at 8 bases. The specimen sequenced was blood. CDR3 bases: TGTGCCAGCAGCACAAGACAGGGGCGGGTCACTGAAGCTTTCTTT. It translates to CASSTRQGRVTEAFF.